This T cell receptor (beta chain) was obtained from a study of cytomegalovirus exposure and HLA in healthy donors. Study summary: The roughly 130 validation repertoires were reported in a later analysis to have been generated on the same platform as the approximately 700 first-cohort repertoires.

The protocol was immunoSEQ multiplex PCR, while the TCRdb copy is restricted to in-frame clones and leaves out a portion. The table includes 200,000 to 250,000 clones, roughly 91% detected once. This CDR3 is built from 14 residues. V shed 1 base, J shed 3 bases, and the junction held 3 bases outside the gene matches. From germline, CDR1 is SGHRS and CDR2 YFSETQ. The study drew the donors from its roughly 110-subject validation cohort, separate from the 666-subject first cohort. Study-level results: Across donors, most TCRs were seen rarely, yet some public ones were widespread. Some TCR beta chains (164 of them) were listed as cytomegalovirus-associated.

In regard to this clone: Its antigen is not identified.

The receptor comes from a woman in her late teens or twenties in good health and CMV-seropositive. The chain carries TRBV5-1 and TRBJ1-2, with 7 bases fitting TRBD1. What was sequenced was PBMCs. The CDR3 DNA is TGCGCCAGCAGCTTGCATGGGACAGACTATGGCTACACCTTC. Encoded protein: CASSLHGTDYGYTF.